This T cell receptor beta chain was captured by sequencing in a study of shared clonotypes between healthy human individuals (TCRdb year 2020). Context from the whole study: The cohort included three men and a couple of women between 18 and 49 years of age. Per donor, three plates each were used for CD4 naive and CD4 memory, two for CD8 naive, and one for CD8 memory. To estimate repertoire size and how much clonotypes are shared between individuals, the study performed deep sequencing of blood TCR repertoires from 4 to 6 healthy adults. To increase sequencing depth and limit assay-specific biases, TCR repertoire library preparation and sequencing were carried out by different laboratories using diverse techniques. Per donor, leukapheresis produced somewhere between about 0.85 and 9.5 billion PBMCs.

The research as a whole found: Estimated clonotype richness was generally larger for naive than for memory subsets. Sharing across four donors was observed for 5% to 6.5% of naive CD4, under 4% of naive CD8, 2% to 2.5% of memory CD4, and roughly 0.4% of memory CD8 clonotypes. Pairwise subsampling indicated that sequencing depth was expected to affect the degree of clonotype sharing among donors. The small number of donors limited the genetic and exposure-history diversity represented. Even with the large sequencing depth, rarefaction of the sorted-subset datasets indicated that sequencing was incomplete. Sampling was restricted to blood, and TCR repertoires in tissue are likely to differ from TCR repertoires in blood. Higher generation probabilities were observed for clonotypes shared by all four sorted-subset donors than for non-shared clonotypes.

Of note for this clone: There is no known antigen for this receptor. The sample holds no much larger clone one base away, and base qualities are not on file.

The CDR3 contains 16 residues, cysteine and phenylalanine counted. The DNA shown is the 48-base CDR3, in frame from base 1. The germline V gene gives CDR1 as MDHEN and CDR2 as SYDVKM. Ends trimmed: V by 5 bases, J by 9 bases; bases unmatched to a gene: 11. TCR CDR3 regions were amplified from genomic DNA by multiplex PCR using the deep immunoSEQ assay. For each cell subset, the extracted genomic DNA was distributed evenly across all wells of several immunoSEQ 96-well plates, and each plate served as one replicate. For sorted subsets, each replicate PCR was loaded with 200 ng genomic DNA, equivalent to 30,000 or so T cell genomes. The purified libraries were quantified using a Qubit 3.0 fluorometer, sized with a Bioanalyzer 2100, and then quantified again using the KAPA Library Quantification kit. A separate single-read 150-cycle Illumina NextSeq 550 flow cell was used to sequence each immunoSEQ 96-well plate. As for how the authors treated the data: Because the immunoSEQ output included only junctional sequences and no quality scores, the filtering could not be the same as the filtering used for full-length reads. Sequences were annotated with PyIR, a Python wrapper for IgBLAST v1.9, using IMGT germline references to assign V/J genes and CDR3. Reads with weak V/J assignments (E-value above 1e-6), missing CDR3, stop codons, out-of-frame junctions, or ambiguous translated residues were removed. V3J clonotypes were defined by identical inferred V gene, J gene, and CDR3 amino acid sequence. To compute the percentage overlap between repertoires, the number of shared unique clonotypes was divided by the size of the smaller repertoire. Three approaches were used to assess repertoire richness: RTK rarefaction, the Chao1 estimator, and Recon v2.1 estimates of unobserved clonotypes. OLGA was used to compute generation probabilities for all TCRbeta clonotypes that the gDNA method yielded from a handful of donors. TCRdb obtained this table from immuneACCESS and retained in-frame rearrangements with V and J assigned. These tables miss some clones; where compared with another copy, unresolved V genes account for less than half of the shortfall, and the remainder is unexplained. The V and J calls and clone size were taken over from that table, and D and trimming were inferred from the DNA. The sample data list around 1.9 million clones, and 85% to 95% of these were observed just once. The leading ten clones occupy 1.5% to 2% of the sample.

CD8 naive samples consisted of CD45RO-negative cells that were positively selected for CCR7, yielding a CD45RA+CCR7+ population without TemRA cells. The donors were healthy, HIV-negative adults with no recently reported acute infections or vaccinations. Every donor was a Caucasian adult residing in Nashville, Tennessee, USA. After blood collection by leukapheresis, PBMCs were isolated using Ficoll-Histopaque density gradient centrifugation and then cryopreserved in the vapor phase of liquid nitrogen. Analytical flow cytometry was used to check the purity and quantity of every magnetically sorted T cell population. Genomic DNA was isolated from every sorted fraction and measured by UV absorbance on a Nanodrop 2000c.

The chain is assembled from TRBV28 and TRBJ2-1; 12 bases in the junction line up with TRBD2. The receptor was isolated from a man between 18 and 29 years old in good health. Some clones in this sample may be carry-over from other donors' samples. The sequencing sample was made of naive CD8+ T cells from PBMCs. Per the publication, the cell subset or site label means: CD45RA+CCR7+. The CDR3 protein is CASSQVGLAGYLEQFF. The nucleotide sequence is given as TGTGCCAGCAGTCAGGTTGGACTAGCGGGATATCTTGAGCAGTTCTTC.